This T cell receptor beta chain derives from a study of blood T cell repertoires in COVID-19. Trimming shortened V by 5 bases and J by 2 bases, and 14 bases separated the two germline ends. The CDR3 is 15 amino acids. The germline V gene has CDR1 LNHDA and CDR2 SQIVND (reference sequence). Produced via immunoSEQ multiplex PCR; TCRdb's table is partial and in-frame only. The repertoire has roughly 250,000 clones, 70% to 90% of them found once; the top ten carry 3.5% to 5.5%. Sequences were obtained from PBMCs or T cells enriched from blood (not recorded which). The V call is TRBV19, the J call TRBJ2-3, with D perhaps matching TRBD2 (5 bases). This clonotype originated in a woman in her thirties who had recovered from COVID-19. DNA for the CDR3: TGTGCCAGTAGTCCGCGTGAGGGCGTCACAGATACGCAGTATTTT. This encodes CASSPREGVTDTQYF.